The sequence of this TCR beta chain was determined in a study of T cell clonality in common variable immunodeficiency (dated by TCRdb to between 2014 and 2016). For sequencing, equivalent amounts of genomic DNA were input from CVID and control samples. For every sample, a 60 bp segment covering the rearranged TCRbeta CDR3 region was amplified and then sequenced. TCRbeta amplification used the immunoSEQ assay, a bias-corrected multiplex PCR with high-throughput sequencing. Under the source paper's analysis protocol: Every unique nucleotide sequence was considered a clone and was annotated with V, D and J genes, copy number and frequency. Sequences were labeled productive if in frame, and non-productive if out of frame or containing stop codons. As previously described, clonality was computed from Shannon's entropy. The predicted amino acid sequences of productive clones were used to derive mean CDR3 Kyte-Doolittle hydropathy. Scaled V gene usage was hierarchically clustered using Manhattan distance and complete linkage with the R hclust function. Sharing of clones by CDR3 amino acid sequence was evaluated through resampling of 12 repertoires per group over 100 rounds. The repertoires were searched for about 70 published EBV-specific and 200 to 300 published CMV-specific TCRbeta sequences. Analysis left out a couple of CVID samples that produced under 10,000 sequences, so a few dozen CVID repertoires remained. TCRdb re-hosts the immuneACCESS table, in-frame sequences only. Its copies lack some clones; in the studies checked, an unresolved V gene accounts for under half of them, and the cause for the rest is not known. Clone size and V and J calls were adopted from that table, with D and trimming inferred from the DNA. This sample was tabulated with under 30,000 clones, among which there are no singletons. Jointly, the top ten make up about 13% of the sample.

What the research found in general, with its limitations: Healthy controls shared more TCRbeta clones with each other than CVID subjects shared among themselves (p < 0.0001). CVID TCRbeta sequences were reported to have fewer deletions and N-nucleotide insertions and to lack highly modified clones with 13 or more V deletions. Differences among patients in the CVID cohort limited the correlations between repertoire features and clinical complications. TCRbeta clonality was higher in CVID subjects than in healthy controls (t-test p = 0.018), and the increase was most characteristic of about a third of subjects. Although equal DNA input was used, an average of about 85,000 unique sequences per sample was obtained for controls, compared with some 34,000 for CVID samples. The authors noted that sequencing repertoires of T cell subpopulations would be needed to clarify what caused the increased clonality in CVID.

Predominantly Caucasian heritage was noted among both the CVID patients and the healthy controls. Heparinized peripheral whole blood samples of roughly 5 to 8.5 ml were obtained from each donor. Genomic DNA from adults with common variable immune deficiency (CVID) and from healthy adult controls was used for sequencing of TCRbeta CDR3 repertoires. The control group was made up of roughly 22 healthy adult volunteers (about ten male and approximately twelve female) whose ages ranged from about 20 to 66 years, with a mean age of approximately 37. Diluted blood was density-centrifuged over Hypaque 1077 or Ficoll-Paque to isolate peripheral blood mononuclear cells. Genomic DNA was obtained from unsorted mononuclear cells using either Qiagen column purification or a centrifugation-based method. This clone has a handful of counts. This receptor's antigen is unknown. The read terminates 3 residues before the CDR3 end, so the remaining end is supplied by the germline J gene. This sample includes further DNA sequences coding for the same CDR3.

CDR1 is given as PRHDT and CDR2 as FYEKMQ, both from the germline V gene (reference sequence). The CDR3 runs 15 amino acids, cysteine and phenylalanine included. The CDR3 was read in part: 36 bases, with the frame set at base 1. V is pruned by 5 bases and J by 6 bases, leaving 8 bases of the junction without a gene match. The specimen was peripheral blood mononuclear cells. The chain is made from TRBV13 and TRBJ2-1; TRBD2 fits 9 bases in the junction. The receptor was derived from a person aged 18 to 75 in good health. Incomplete CDR3 DNA: TGTGCCAGCAGCCTAATTAGCGGGGGTTTCAATGAG. The translation is CASSLISGGFNE. The full CDR3 protein is CASSLISGGFNEQFF. Reference TRBV13 and TRBJ2-1 proteins supply the regions before and after the CDR3; the full variable domain is: AAGVIQSPRHLIKEKRETATLKCYPIPRHDTVYWYQQGPGQDPQFLISFYEKMQSDKGSIPDRFSAQQFSDYHSELNMSSLELGDSALYFCASSLISGGFNEQFFGPGTRLTVL.